These 21 T cell receptor beta chains originate from one sample sequenced in a study of beta chain features in type 1 diabetes. The authors reverse transcribed all of the isolated RNA, so sequencing captured expressed TCRB transcripts. Generated by immunoSEQ multiplex PCR, the TCRdb table keeps only in-frame clones and is missing some. This table has more than 300,000 clones, 7.5% to 9% appearing once. Specimen: central memory CD4+ T cells from blood. The receptors were sampled from a young woman in good health.

This clone was seen more than once but under ten times. The chain has TRBV10-3 and TRBJ2-1, with D perhaps TRBD1 (6 bases). Between the trimmed V and J ends, which lost 2 bases and 6 bases, there was a span of 8 bases. In germline, CDR1 is ENHRY, CDR2 SYGVKD. The CDR3 has 13 amino acids. DNA of the CDR3: TGTGCCATCAGTGAGGTAGGGGGCAATGAGCAGTTCTTC. Its protein is CAISEVGGNEQFF.

This clone was seen a handful of times. The CDR3 spells CASSLGTSGRDYEQYF. The DNA of the CDR3 is TGTGCCAGCAGCCTCGGGACTAGCGGGAGGGACTACGAGCAGTACTTC. J is TRBJ2-7 and V is TRBV7-8; 16 bases map to TRBD2. Germline V gene sequence: CDR1 SGHVS, CDR2 FQNEAQ. This CDR3 contains 16 residues. V gave up 5 bases and J gave up 3 bases; unmatched junction bases: 4.

This chain uses TRBV9 with TRBJ1-3; 7 bases map to TRBD1. With V trimmed by 3 bases and J by 3 bases, 3 bases remained unmatched. Germline V gene data show CDR1 as SGDLS and CDR2 as YYNGEE. This CDR3 has 14 residues. In DNA form, the CDR3 reads TGTGCCAGCAGCGGACAGGGTGTTGGAAACACCATATATTTT. Residues: CASSGQGVGNTIYF.

This clone appeared many times. The V and J genes are TRBV25-1 and TRBJ2-2, with D tentatively TRBD2 (5 bases). Trimming removed 6 bases at V and 7 bases at J, with 6 bases between. The germline gives CDR1 MGHDK, CDR2 SYGVNS. There are 11 residues in the CDR3. As DNA, the CDR3 is TGTGCCAGCAGGGAGGACGGGGAGCTGTTTTTT. Its protein is CASREDGELFF.

This clone appeared many times. The chain recombines TRBV7-2 with TRBJ2-5; 7 positions agree with TRBD2. Germline CDR1 reads SGHTA; CDR2 reads FQGNSA. This CDR3 has 13 amino acids. Trimming took 5 bases from V and 2 from J; bases not matched to a gene: 2. The chain's CDR3 is CASSGTNQETQYF. CDR3 nucleotide sequence: TGTGCCAGCAGCGGGACTAATCAAGAGACCCAGTACTTC. Combining the CDR3 with reference TRBV7-2 and TRBJ2-5 gives the whole variable domain GAGVSQSPSNKVTEKGKDVELRCDPISGHTALYWYRQSLGQGLEFLIYFQGNSAPDKSGLPSDRFSAERTGGSVSTLTIQRTQQEDSAVYLCASSGTNQETQYFGPGTRLLVL.

A single count supports this clone. The genes are TRBV18 and TRBJ1-2; 7 bases are a match to TRBD1. Germline values: CDR1 KGHSH, CDR2 LQKENI. Trimming removed 3 bases from V and 8 bases from J; junction bases left unmatched: 12. The CDR3 is made up of 15 amino acids. The CDR3 region is CASSPTGSGPGGYTF. DNA of the CDR3: TGTGCCAGCTCACCGACAGGGTCGGGCCCTGGAGGCTACACCTTC.

This clone came up a few times. V usage is TRBV7-9 and J usage is TRBJ2-1, with D possibly matching TRBD2 (5 bases). V was trimmed by 1 base and J by 12 bases, leaving 13 bases between them. The germline gives CDR1 SEHNR, CDR2 FQNEAQ (reference sequence). The CDR3 loop spans 13 amino acids. CDR3 DNA: TGTGCCAGCAGCTTAGGCCAATGGGCGGGGCAGTTCTTC. Protein: CASSLGQWAGQFF.

The V call is TRBV2, the J call TRBJ2-5; 14 nucleotides line up with TRBD2. Germline CDR1 and CDR2: SNHLY and FYNNEI. After removal of 8 bases from V and 2 bases from J, the junction contained 4 bases not matched to a gene. CDR3 length equals 15 residues. This chain's CDR3 is CASGGLAGEQETQYF. DNA of the CDR3: TGTGCCAGCGGGGGACTAGCGGGAGAGCAAGAGACCCAGTACTTC.

CDR3 nucleotides: TGTGCCAGCAGCTTGGGAGCGGGGAACTCCTACGAGCAGTACTTC. Its protein product is CASSLGAGNSYEQYF. The J gene is TRBJ2-7, the V gene TRBV5-4, with TRBD2 matching over 7 bases. The length of the CDR3 is 15 residues. From germline, CDR1 is SGHNT and CDR2 YYREEE (reference sequence). The V segment lost 0 bases and the J segment 0 bases; nucleotides outside the gene matches: 3.

This clone has more than one count but fewer than ten. The chain is built from TRBV4-3 and TRBJ2-1, with unresolved D. Germline assignment: CDR1 LGHNA and CDR2 YSLEER. Trimming removed 1 base at V and 3 bases at J, with 10 bases between. This CDR3 comprises 15 residues. The CDR3 loop is CASSQGLQYYNEQFF. The CDR3 nucleotides are TGCGCCAGCAGCCAAGGACTTCAGTACTACAATGAGCAGTTCTTC.

This clone was seen more than once but under ten times. This chain joins TRBV6-6 and TRBJ1-5, with 9 nucleotides matching TRBD1. The CDR3 is 13 amino acids. The V gene's germline CDR1 is MNHNY and CDR2 SVGAGI (reference sequence). The junction had 3 bases not matched to a gene; V was cut back by 7 bases and J by 5 bases. The CDR3 nucleotides read TGTGCCAGCACCAGACAGGGGGATCAGCCCCAGCATTTT. This encodes CASTRQGDQPQHF.

This clone was recorded many times. The CDR3 DNA reads TGTGCCAGCTCTGTCACAGGCGAAGCGTTCTATGGCTACACCTTC. This translates into CASSVTGEAFYGYTF. This chain links TRBV18 with TRBJ1-2; TRBD1 is a possible D gene (5 bases). Trimming stripped 6 bases from V and 4 bases from J, with 18 bases between. Germline assignment: CDR1 KGHSH and CDR2 LQKENI. The CDR3 loop spans 15 amino acids.

The sample holds a few counts of this clone. The chain uses TRBV18 and TRBJ2-2; D not resolved. The CDR3 totals 16 residues. The germline CDR1 and CDR2 sequences are KGHSH and LQKENI. Trimming removed 4 bases from V and 1 base from J, with 13 bases in between. The chain's CDR3 is CASSRKRVQNTGELFF. The CDR3 DNA reads TGTGCCAGCTCACGAAAACGGGTGCAGAACACCGGGGAGCTGTTTTTT.

The chain has TRBV28 and TRBJ2-5, with D hard to call. Trimming stripped 7 bases from V and 8 bases from J, with 20 bases between. CDR1 and CDR2 from the germline V gene are MDHEN and SYDVKM. The CDR3 totals 14 residues. Written as DNA, the CDR3 is TGTGCCAGCAACTCAGGCTCGCGAGCTCGTACCCAGTACTTC. Translation: CASNSGSRARTQYF.

The chain employs TRBV9 and TRBJ2-7; D uncertain. CDR3 length equals 14 residues. Germline loops: CDR1 SGDLS, CDR2 YYNGEE. Trimming cost V 0 bases and J 2 bases, with 9 bases left between them. CDR3 nucleotide sequence: TGTGCCAGCAGCGTAGGTCCGGCAACCTACGAGCAGTACTTC. Translating it yields CASSVGPATYEQYF.

The chain employs TRBV5-1 and TRBJ1-1; no definite D call. V lost 0 bases and J 5 bases, leaving 8 bases between the germline ends. This CDR3 region has 13 residues. Germline V gives CDR1 SGHRS, CDR2 YFSETQ. CDR3 protein: CASSLDLRTEAFF. The DNA of the CDR3 is TGCGCCAGCAGCTTGGATCTGCGGACTGAAGCTTTCTTT.

This rearrangement joins TRBV13 to TRBJ2-7; no firm D call. This CDR3 is 13 amino acids long. Germline CDR1 reads PRHDT; CDR2 reads FYEKMQ (reference sequence). The V end lost 5 bases, the J end lost 1 base, and 9 bases lay between the germline ends. The CDR3: CASSPGWSYEQYF. In DNA form, the CDR3 reads TGTGCCAGCAGCCCCGGGTGGTCCTACGAGCAGTACTTC.

CDR3: CASSPTGTGSNTQYF. The CDR3 bases are TGCGCCAGCAGCCCCACCGGGACAGGCAGTAATACGCAGTATTTT. The chain uses TRBV5-1 and TRBJ2-3, with TRBD1 identical over 8 bases. Germline V gene lookup returns CDR1 SGHRS and CDR2 YFSETQ. Unmatched junction bases numbered 11, after V lost 4 bases and J lost 7 bases. CDR3 length equals 15 residues.

On this clone: Other nucleotide sequences in the sample specify the same CDR3. The chain links TRBV6-6 to TRBJ1-1; D is possibly TRBD1 (5 bases). Trimming took off 7 bases at V and 1 base at J, with 10 bases between the two ends. Germline lookup yields CDR1 MNHNY and CDR2 SVGAGI (reference sequence). The CDR3 is 13 residues long. CDR3 DNA sequence: TGTGCCAGCACGGGGCAAGGGAACACTGAAGCTTTCTTT. It yields the protein CASTGQGNTEAFF.

In its sample, this clone was seen a few times. The V and J genes are TRBV6-1 and TRBJ2-7; D unresolved. V lost 5 bases and J 2 bases, leaving 7 bases between the germline ends. Germline-derived CDR1 and CDR2 are MNHNS and SASEGT. The CDR3 loop spans 12 amino acids. The CDR3 region has the DNA TGTGCCAGCAGTACAGAAGCCTACGAGCAGTACTTC. Its protein product is CASSTEAYEQYF.

The V call is TRBV4-2, the J call TRBJ2-7, with 9 bases fitting TRBD1. The length of the CDR3 is 15 residues. Unmatched junction bases numbered 5, after V lost 0 bases and J lost 5 bases. Germline V CDR1 and CDR2: LGHNA, YNFKEQ. The CDR3 DNA sequence: TGTGCCAGCAGCCAAGACCCGGGACAGGGCGACGAGCAGTACTTC. Protein: CASSQDPGQGDEQYF.